The present T cell receptor (beta chain) was sequenced within a study of identical twins. Study results and limitations: With monozygotic twins, out-of-frame TCR alpha sharing exceeded what models estimated.

This clonotype came up a few times. Its target is not known. cDNA molecules carried unique molecular identifiers, and template switching added a universal primer site. From the 5' RACE reads, TCRdb called clonotypes with MiXCR, one entry per CDR3 protein. Of 600,000 to 700,000 distinct CDR3 sequences in the sample, about 20% were seen once. All donors comprised healthy Caucasians. This CDR3 region has 16 residues. CDR1 is SEHNR and CDR2 is FQNEAQ in the germline V gene (reference sequence). Trimming cost V 2 bases and J 4 bases, with 17 bases left between them. The data were also submitted as part of a second study, on T cells expressing NK-cell markers. That source adds: One of eight sequenced donors was HCMV-seronegative; the other seven were seropositive.

This chain uses TRBV7-9 with TRBJ1-2, with D hard to call. The TCR originated in a woman aged 18 to 35 in good health. The specimen was PBMCs. This CDR3 reads CASSLMFGGSVYGYTF. CDR3 in DNA: TGTGCCAGCAGCTTAATGTTTGGTGGGAGTGTCTATGGCTACACCTTC.